The 23 T cell receptor beta chains presented below share a single source sample, sequenced in a study of beta chain features in type 1 diabetes. What was sequenced were expressed TCRB transcripts, since all of the isolated RNA had been reverse transcribed. Clones were sequenced by immunoSEQ multiplex PCR, and TCRdb holds only the in-frame ones, with some missing. In the table there are about 360,000 clones, 10% to 15% of which are singletons. The sample consisted of naive CD4+ T cells from blood. The receptors originated from a man younger than 35 in good health.

This chain links TRBV19 with TRBJ2-1; D call uncertain. The CDR3 is 15 amino acids. Trimming left V 4 bases short and J 4 bases short, with 14 bases between. Looked up from germline, CDR1 is LNHDA and CDR2 is SQIVND (reference sequence). The CDR3, as DNA: TGTGCCAGTAGTACCCCCGGGTTAGCTTACAATGAGCAGTTCTTC. As protein: CASSTPGLAYNEQFF.

Remarks on this clone: A junction boundary mismatches the germline segment, possibly from a read error. The chain is built from TRBV9 and TRBJ1-1; 7 bases match TRBD1. This CDR3 contains 15 residues. Germline V gene sequence: CDR1 SGDLS, CDR2 YYNGEE. Written as DNA, the CDR3 is TGTGCCAGCAGCGTAGTTGGAGGGGGCATATCTGAGGCTTTCTTT. It is translated as CASSVVGGGISEAFF.

The sample holds a few counts of this clone. J is TRBJ1-5 and V is TRBV4-3; D call uncertain. With 1 base removed from V and 4 bases from J, the gap between germline ends came to 11 bases. Germline values: CDR1 LGHNA, CDR2 YSLEER. The CDR3 sequence is 15 residues long. The CDR3 spells CASSQGRTGNQPQHF. CDR3 bases: TGCGCCAGCAGCCAAGGACGGACGGGGAATCAGCCCCAGCATTTT.

This clone was picked up a small number of times. The gene calls are TRBV4-1 and TRBJ1-5; 8 bases agree with TRBD1. The germline V gene encodes CDR1 MGHRA and CDR2 YSYEKL. The CDR3 totals 16 residues. Trimming at V came to 1 base and at J to 3 bases, leaving 5 bases not matched to a gene. The DNA of the CDR3 is TGCGCCAGCAGCCAAGGGGACAGGTCGCCCAATCAGCCCCAGCATTTT. This encodes CASSQGDRSPNQPQHF.

This chain links TRBV28 with TRBJ2-1, with D possibly TRBD2 on 6 matching bases. V dropped 4 bases and J dropped 10 bases, with 14 bases sitting between them. CDR1 is MDHEN, CDR2 SYDVKM, per germline. This CDR3 has 13 residues. DNA of the CDR3: TGTGCCAGCAGTTATGTGGGGACTGGAGAGCAGTTCTTC. Translating gives CASSYVGTGEQFF.

CDR3 loop: CSVDEGGGGETQYF. The CDR3 DNA follows: TGCAGCGTTGACGAGGGAGGGGGGGGAGAGACCCAGTACTTC. The rearrangement joins TRBV29-1 to TRBJ2-5, with D maybe TRBD2 (7 bases). This CDR3 spans 14 amino acids. Trimming cost V 3 bases and J 4 bases, with 15 bases left between them. Germline CDR1 SQVTM, CDR2 ANQGSEA. Drawing the rest from reference TRBV29-1 and TRBJ2-5, the complete variable domain is SAVISQKPSRDICQRGTSLTIQCQVDSQVTMMFWYRQQPGQSLTLIATANQGSEATYESGFVIDKFPISRPNLTFSTLTVSNMSPEDSSIYLCSVDEGGGGETQYFGPGTRLLVL.

This clone was counted only a few times. V and J are TRBV30 and TRBJ2-3, with unresolved D. The germline V gene has CDR1 GTSNPN and CDR2 SVGIG (reference sequence). Trimming shortened V by 2 bases and J by 5 bases, and 11 bases separated the two germline ends. The length of the CDR3 is 13 residues. CDR3 nucleotides: TGTGCCTGGAGTTTGTCCCGGGTAGATACGCAGTATTTT. This translates into CAWSLSRVDTQYF.

This clone occurred a few times. This chain uses TRBV7-2 with TRBJ2-1; 11 positions match TRBD2. The V segment lost 5 bases and the J segment 6 bases; nucleotides outside the gene matches: 12. The CDR3 is 17 amino acids. The V gene's germline CDR1 is SGHTA and CDR2 FQGNSA. CDR3 residues: CASSAARLAGWGNEQFF. CDR3 coding DNA: TGTGCCAGCAGCGCGGCCCGACTAGCGGGATGGGGCAATGAGCAGTTCTTC.

The chain is built from TRBV27 and TRBJ2-7, with 8 bases matching TRBD1. Germline-derived CDR1 and CDR2 are MNHEY and SMNVEV (reference sequence). V was pared by 0 bases and J by 7 bases, with 8 bases of the junction left unmatched. The CDR3 is made up of 15 amino acids. CDR3 sequence (DNA): TGTGCCAGCAGTTTATCGGCGGACAGGGATAAGGAGCAGTACTTC. This encodes CASSLSADRDKEQYF.

The V call is TRBV9, the J call TRBJ2-2; TRBD2 agrees at 14 bases. Germline CDR1 SGDLS, CDR2 YYNGEE. The CDR3 is made up of 18 amino acids. V lost 1 base, J lost 3 bases, and 5 bases stayed unmatched. DNA of the CDR3: TGTGCCAGCAGCGTAACCGGGACTAGCGGGGGATACACCGGGGAGCTGTTTTTT. It codes for CASSVTGTSGGYTGELFF.

The CDR3 is CAWGTFRGNEQYF. The CDR3 coding sequence is TGTGCCTGGGGGACCTTCCGGGGGAACGAGCAGTACTTC. The chain uses TRBV30 and TRBJ2-7, with D perhaps matching TRBD2 (6 bases). CDR3 length: 13 residues. The V gene's germline CDR1 is GTSNPN and CDR2 SVGIG (reference sequence). The germline V and J ends were trimmed by 5 bases and 5 bases, with 16 bases remaining between them.

This sequence joins TRBV4-1 and TRBJ2-1; TRBD2 agrees at 8 bases. CDR1 and CDR2 from the germline V gene are MGHRA and YSYEKL. V shed 1 base and J 0 bases; nucleotides not matched to a gene: 8. The CDR3 sequence is 18 residues long. Here the CDR3 reads CASSQGRIAGPSYNEQFF. In DNA form, the CDR3 reads TGCGCCAGCAGCCAAGGACGTATAGCGGGGCCCTCCTACAATGAGCAGTTCTTC.

The V call is TRBV4-3, the J call TRBJ2-5; 13 bases line up with TRBD2. Germline values: CDR1 LGHNA, CDR2 YSLEER. V trimming: 6 bases; J trimming: 3 bases; junction bases outside the gene matches: 7. This CDR3 spans 16 amino acids. This CDR3 reads CASSNTGTSGEETQYF. The CDR3 coding sequence is TGCGCCAGCAGTAACACCGGGACTAGCGGGGAAGAGACCCAGTACTTC.

CDR3 in DNA: TGTGCCTGGAGTGTCTCATCCCCGGGGGGGCGAGGTGGCTCACCCCTCCACTTT. It specifies CAWSVSSPGGRGGSPLHF. The V call is TRBV30, the J call TRBJ1-6; D is perhaps TRBD1 (6 bases). V was pared by 0 bases and J by 10 bases, with 25 bases between. The CDR3 runs to 18 residues. Germline CDR1 is GTSNPN and CDR2 is SVGIG (reference sequence). Combining the CDR3 with reference TRBV30 and TRBJ1-6 gives the whole variable domain SQTIHQWPATLVQPVGSPLSLECTVEGTSNPNLYWYRQAAGRGLQLLFYSVGIGQISSEVPQNLSASRPQDRQFILSSKKLLLSDSGFYLCAWSVSSPGGRGGSPLHFGNGTRLTVT.

This clone occurred a few times. The CDR3 sequence: CASSYGGLQETQYF. The DNA of the CDR3 is TGTGCCAGCAGCTACGGGGGGCTACAAGAGACCCAGTACTTC. V and J are TRBV7-2 and TRBJ2-5, with D maybe TRBD2 (7 bases). The V end lost 4 bases, the J end lost 2 bases, and 11 bases lay between the germline ends. The CDR3 runs to 14 residues. Germline CDR1 reads SGHTA; CDR2 reads FQGNSA.

A few counts support this clone. The chain recombines TRBV11-2 with TRBJ2-3; D might be TRBD2 (6 bases). Germline CDR1 is SGHAT and CDR2 is FQNNGV. The CDR3 consists of 16 residues. V was trimmed by 5 bases and J by 7 bases, leaving 22 bases between them. The CDR3 nucleotides are TGTGCCAGCAGCAAGCGTCGAGGGCCCGGGGGAAATACGCAGTATTTT. This sequence encodes CASSKRRGPGGNTQYF.

The rearrangement links TRBV4-1 to TRBJ1-5; D call uncertain. V gave up 0 bases and J gave up 7 bases, with 10 bases separating them. The CDR3 runs 14 residues. Germline CDR1 reads MGHRA; CDR2 reads YSYEKL. The CDR3 is CASSQDGRGQPQHF. CDR3 DNA: TGCGCCAGCAGCCAAGATGGGCGGGGACAGCCCCAGCATTTT.

The CDR3 DNA reads as TGTGCCAGCAGTGCTAGGACAGGGCCGAACACTGAAGCTTTCTTT. It encodes CASSARTGPNTEAFF. This chain uses TRBV6-1 with TRBJ1-1; 8 nucleotides align to TRBD1. The CDR3 is 15 residues long. The trim removed 4 bases at V and 1 base at J, leaving 5 bases unmatched. Germline values: CDR1 MNHNS, CDR2 SASEGT.

V and J are TRBV29-1 and TRBJ1-2; 8 bases map to TRBD1. There are 13 residues in the CDR3. Trimming removed 8 bases from V and 6 bases from J; junction bases left unmatched: 11. CDR1 and CDR2 from the germline V gene are SQVTM and ANQGSEA. The CDR3 protein is CSSKDRERNGYTF. In DNA, the CDR3 is TGCAGCTCAAAGGACAGGGAAAGGAATGGCTACACCTTC.

This clone was seen a few times. This chain connects TRBV9 to TRBJ1-1, with TRBD1 identical over 7 bases. V shed 4 bases and J 5 bases; nucleotides not matched to a gene: 8. Germline CDR1 SGDLS, CDR2 YYNGEE. This CDR3 is 14 amino acids long. The chain's CDR3 is CASSQTGIWTEAFF. CDR3 bases: TGTGCCAGCAGCCAGACAGGGATTTGGACTGAAGCTTTCTTT.

The rearrangement joins TRBV2 to TRBJ2-3; 11 bases agree with TRBD2. Per the germline V gene, CDR1 is SNHLY and CDR2 is FYNNEI. V lost 6 bases to trimming and J lost 4 bases; unmatched junction nucleotides: 3. The CDR3 extends over 14 amino acids. The CDR3 DNA is TGTGCCAGCAGAAAACTAGCGGGAGCAGATACGCAGTATTTT. It yields the protein CASRKLAGADTQYF.

This clone was seen a few times. The chain links TRBV6-5 to TRBJ2-5; TRBD2 matches 11 bases. Trimming removed 4 bases from V and 3 bases from J; junction bases left unmatched: 4. From germline, CDR1 is MNHEY and CDR2 SVGAGI. There are 15 residues in the CDR3. The CDR3 loop is CASSLGLADEETQYF. The CDR3 DNA sequence: TGTGCCAGCAGTTTGGGACTAGCGGATGAAGAGACCCAGTACTTC.

This chain joins TRBV30 and TRBJ2-2; D is unresolved. CDR3 length equals 14 residues. CDR1 and CDR2 (germline): GTSNPN, SVGIG (reference sequence). V gave up 1 base and J gave up 1 base, with 7 bases separating them. The CDR3 reads CAWSATVNTGELFF. The CDR3, as DNA: TGTGCCTGGAGTGCAACAGTGAACACCGGGGAGCTGTTTTTT.